This T cell receptor (beta chain) originates from a study of cytomegalovirus exposure and HLA in healthy donors. Whole-study findings and limits: Reports indicated that the classifier achieved high specificity and sensitivity in diagnosing cytomegalovirus status. A subsequent analysis found that TCR clusters from the first cohort also tended to co-occur in the 110 or so validation repertoires, with under 95% of cluster scores above 0. A list of about 160 TCR beta chains associated with cytomegalovirus was given.

Germline values: CDR1 MNHEY, CDR2 SVGAGI. The CDR3 totals 15 residues. V lost 2 bases and J 0 bases, leaving 11 bases between the germline ends. This clone was recorded only once. Its antigen is not identified. Donors came from a validation cohort of 90 to 150 subjects, distinct from the first 666-subject cohort. Clones were read by immunoSEQ multiplex PCR, and TCRdb kept only the in-frame ones, dropping some. This table holds fewer than 400,000 clones, 75% to 90% found once. The V call is TRBV6-5, the J call TRBJ2-7; weak D call: TRBD2 (7 bases). The source of this sequence is a young woman in good health and CMV-seronegative. What was sequenced was PBMCs. The CDR3 here is CASSYAGADSYEQYF. CDR3 DNA sequence: TGTGCCAGCAGTTACGCGGGGGCGGACTCCTACGAGCAGTACTTC.